Listed below are T cell receptor beta chains from one sample, sequenced in a study of blood T cell repertoires in COVID-19. Only in-frame clones appear in the TCRdb table, and some are missing; sequencing was by immunoSEQ multiplex PCR. The data show 350,000 to 450,000 clones, around 87% seen once. The sequenced material came from peripheral blood. The receptors were gathered from a human donor in a cohort sampled during active COVID-19. CDR3s include the opening cysteine and the closing phenylalanine or tryptophan. A D gene is named only where the DNA matches it firmly. Not every row has a clone size; where given, it reads once, few, many or a size class.

CASSQVQGAGNSPLHF,TGCGCCAGCAGCCAGGTACAGGGGGCGGGTAATTCACCCCTCCACTTT,TRBJ1-6,TRBV4-1,TRBD1,-
CASSLVQQLENTF,TGTGCCAGCAGCTTAGTACAGCAGCTTGAGAACACCTTC,TRBJ1-2,TRBV7-9,-,-
CASAGGEGDTQYF,TGTGCCAGCGCAGGGGGCGAGGGAGATACGCAGTATTTT,TRBJ2-3,TRBV6-5,TRBD1,-
CASSLGDSPTWETQYF,TGTGCCAGCAGCCTGGGTGACTCTCCTACGTGGGAGACCCAGTACTTC,TRBJ2-5,TRBV7-9,-,-
CASSQDFGSPYEQYF,TGTGCCAGCAGCCAAGATTTCGGGTCTCCGTACGAGCAGTACTTC,TRBJ2-7,TRBV3-1/TRBV3-2,-,-
CASSSIGGYNEKLFF,TGTGCCAGCAGCTCAATAGGGGGATATAATGAAAAACTGTTTTTT,TRBJ1-4,TRBV7-9,-,-
CASTPGWMMNTEAFF,TGTGCCAGTACCCCCGGGTGGATGATGAACACTGAAGCTTTCTTT,TRBJ1-1,TRBV19,-,-
CAWSTQEGNYGYTF,TGTGCCTGGAGTACTCAGGAGGGCAACTATGGCTACACCTTC,TRBJ1-2,TRBV30,-,-
CASSQGAGVPDTQYF,TGCGCCAGCAGCCAAGGGGCGGGAGTCCCAGATACGCAGTATTTT,TRBJ2-3,TRBV5-1,TRBD2,-
CASSLGGQGDGKLFF,TGTGCCAGCAGCTTGGGTGGACAGGGAGACGGAAAACTGTTTTTT,TRBJ1-4,TRBV5-4,TRBD1,-
CASSLEGGQIYGYTF,TGTGCCAGCAGCTTGGAGGGGGGGCAAATCTATGGCTACACCTTC,TRBJ1-2,TRBV5-4,-,-
CATSRDQHRNEKLFF,TGTGCCACCAGCAGAGATCAACACCGTAATGAAAAACTGTTTTTT,TRBJ1-4,TRBV15,-,-
CASSQLRLAVNEQFF,TGCGCCAGCAGCCAACTTCGACTAGCGGTAAATGAGCAGTTCTTC,TRBJ2-1,TRBV4-1,TRBD2,-
CASSFRTGGYYEQYF,TGTGCCAGCAGCTTTAGGACAGGGGGCTACTACGAGCAGTACTTC,TRBJ2-7,TRBV7-9,TRBD1,-
CASSLLTTSGGPLAKNIQYF,TGCGCCAGCAGCCTGTTAACTACTAGCGGGGGGCCCCTGGCCAAAAACATTCAGTACTTC,TRBJ2-4,TRBV4-1,TRBD2,once
CASSMAETQYF,TGTGCCAGTAGCATGGCCGAGACCCAGTACTTC,TRBJ2-5,TRBV19,-,-
CASSSSLTGVKSTEAFF,TGTGCCAGCTCGTCATCACTGACAGGGGTGAAGAGCACTGAAGCTTTCTTT,TRBJ1-1,TRBV18,TRBD1,few
CASSSIRDRGSPLHF,TGTGCCAGCAGTTCAATTCGGGACAGGGGTTCACCCCTCCACTTT,TRBJ1-6,TRBV27,TRBD1,-
CASLAGNQPQHF,TGTGCCAGCCTTGCGGGGAATCAGCCCCAGCATTTT,TRBJ1-5,TRBV28,-,-
CASSLGQGTQYF,TGTGCCAGCAGTTTGGGACAGGGGACGCAGTATTTT,TRBJ2-3,TRBV6-5,TRBD1,-
CASSLRLVDNEQFF,TGTGCCAGCAGTCTCCGTCTAGTGGACAATGAGCAGTTCTTC,TRBJ2-1,TRBV6-5,-,-
CASSLRLADHTYEQYF,TGTGCCAGCAGTTTGAGGCTAGCGGACCACACCTACGAGCAGTACTTC,TRBJ2-7,TRBV7-6,TRBD2,-
CASSPLRGNQPQHF,TGTGCCAGCAGCCCACTTAGGGGGAATCAGCCCCAGCATTTT,TRBJ1-5,TRBV6-2/TRBV6-3,-,-